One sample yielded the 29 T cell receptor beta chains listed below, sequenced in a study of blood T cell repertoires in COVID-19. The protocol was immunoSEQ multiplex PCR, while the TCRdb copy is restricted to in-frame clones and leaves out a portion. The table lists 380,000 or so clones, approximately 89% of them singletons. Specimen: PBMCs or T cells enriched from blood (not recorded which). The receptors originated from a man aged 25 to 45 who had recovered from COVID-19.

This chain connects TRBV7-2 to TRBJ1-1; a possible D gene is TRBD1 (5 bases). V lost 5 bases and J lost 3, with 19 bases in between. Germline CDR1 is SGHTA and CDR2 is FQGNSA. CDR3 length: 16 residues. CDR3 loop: CASSPEGRGSDTEAFF. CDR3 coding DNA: TGTGCCAGCAGCCCGGAGGGACGGGGGTCGGACACTGAAGCTTTCTTT.

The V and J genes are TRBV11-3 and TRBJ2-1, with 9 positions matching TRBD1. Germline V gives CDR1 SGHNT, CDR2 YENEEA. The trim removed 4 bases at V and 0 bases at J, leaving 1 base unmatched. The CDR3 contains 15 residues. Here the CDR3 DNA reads TGTGCCAGCAGCTCACAGGGGGCCTCCTACAATGAGCAGTTCTTC. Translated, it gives CASSSQGASYNEQFF.

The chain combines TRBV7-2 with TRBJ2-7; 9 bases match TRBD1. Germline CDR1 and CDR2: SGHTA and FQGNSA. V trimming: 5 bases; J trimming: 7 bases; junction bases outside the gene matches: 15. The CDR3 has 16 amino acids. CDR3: CASSPITGTGFGEQYF. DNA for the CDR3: TGTGCCAGCAGCCCGATTACCGGGACAGGGTTTGGAGAGCAGTACTTC.

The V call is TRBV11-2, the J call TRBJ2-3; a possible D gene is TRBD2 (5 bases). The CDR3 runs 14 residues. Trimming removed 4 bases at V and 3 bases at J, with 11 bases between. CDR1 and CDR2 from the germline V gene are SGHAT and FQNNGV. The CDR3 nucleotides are TGTGCCAGCAGCTGGCGTCGGGGAACAGATACGCAGTATTTT. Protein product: CASSWRRGTDTQYF.

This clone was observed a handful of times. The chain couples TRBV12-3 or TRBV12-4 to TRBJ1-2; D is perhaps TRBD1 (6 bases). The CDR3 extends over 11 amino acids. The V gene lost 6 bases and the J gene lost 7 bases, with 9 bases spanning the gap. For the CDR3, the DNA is TGTGCCAGCAGCGCAGGGGTTGGCTACACCTTC. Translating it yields CASSAGVGYTF.

The CDR3 nucleotides are TGTGCCAGCGGAGGGTGGAGCGACTACGAGCAGTACTTC. It translates to CASGGWSDYEQYF. The chain has TRBV2 and TRBJ2-7; weak D call: TRBD2 (6 bases). This CDR3 is built from 13 residues. The V gene lost 8 bases and the J gene lost 3 bases, with 14 bases spanning the gap. Looked up from germline, CDR1 is SNHLY and CDR2 is FYNNEI.

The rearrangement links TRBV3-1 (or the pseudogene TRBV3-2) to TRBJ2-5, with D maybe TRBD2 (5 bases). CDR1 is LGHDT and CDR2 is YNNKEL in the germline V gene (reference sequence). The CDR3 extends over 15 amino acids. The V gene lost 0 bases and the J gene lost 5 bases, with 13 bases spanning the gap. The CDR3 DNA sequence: TGTGCCAGCAGCCAAGAAGGAGCGGCCGAGGAGACCCAGTACTTC. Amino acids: CASSQEGAAEETQYF.

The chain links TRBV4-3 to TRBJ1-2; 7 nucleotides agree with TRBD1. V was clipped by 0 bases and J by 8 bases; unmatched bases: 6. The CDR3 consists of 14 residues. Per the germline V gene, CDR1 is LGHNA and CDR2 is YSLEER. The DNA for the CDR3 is TGCGCCAGCAGCCAAGATCAACAGGGGTTGGGCTACACCTTC. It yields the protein CASSQDQQGLGYTF.

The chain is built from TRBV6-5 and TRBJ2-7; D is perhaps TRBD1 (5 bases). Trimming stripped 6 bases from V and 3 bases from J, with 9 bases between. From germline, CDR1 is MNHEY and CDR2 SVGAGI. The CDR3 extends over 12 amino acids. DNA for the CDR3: TGTGCCAGCAGCAGGGCCCGCTACGAGCAGTACTTC. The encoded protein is CASSRARYEQYF.

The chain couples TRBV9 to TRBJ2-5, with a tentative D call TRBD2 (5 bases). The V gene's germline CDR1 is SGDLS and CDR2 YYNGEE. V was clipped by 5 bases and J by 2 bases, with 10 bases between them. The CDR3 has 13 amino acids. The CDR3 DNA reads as TGTGCCAGCAGAGCGGACGGGCAAGAGACCCAGTACTTC. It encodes CASRADGQETQYF.

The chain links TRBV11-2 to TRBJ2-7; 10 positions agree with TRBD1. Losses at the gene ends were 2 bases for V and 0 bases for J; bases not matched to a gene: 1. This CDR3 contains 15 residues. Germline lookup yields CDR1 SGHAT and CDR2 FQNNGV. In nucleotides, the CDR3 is TGTGCCAGCAGCTTACGGGACAGGGGCTCCTACGAGCAGTACTTC. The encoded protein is CASSLRDRGSYEQYF.

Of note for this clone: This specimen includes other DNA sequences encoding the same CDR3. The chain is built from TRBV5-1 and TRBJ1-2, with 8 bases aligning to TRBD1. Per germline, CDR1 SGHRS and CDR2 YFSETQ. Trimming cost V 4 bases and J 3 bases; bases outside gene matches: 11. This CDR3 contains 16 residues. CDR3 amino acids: CASSLGQGLGDYGYTF. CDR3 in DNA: TGCGCCAGCAGCCTAGGACAGGGCCTGGGGGACTATGGCTACACCTTC.

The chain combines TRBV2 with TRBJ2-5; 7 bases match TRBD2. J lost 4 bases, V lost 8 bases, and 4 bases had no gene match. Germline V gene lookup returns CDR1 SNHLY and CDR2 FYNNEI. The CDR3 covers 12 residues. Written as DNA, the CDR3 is TGTGCCAGCCCGACTAGCACAGAGACCCAGTACTTC. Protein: CASPTSTETQYF.

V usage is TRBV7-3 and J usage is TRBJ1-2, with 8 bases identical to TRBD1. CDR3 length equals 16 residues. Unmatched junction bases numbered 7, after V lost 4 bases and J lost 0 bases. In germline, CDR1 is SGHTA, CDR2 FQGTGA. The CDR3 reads CASSSTGGSANYGYTF. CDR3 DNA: TGTGCCAGCAGCTCTACAGGGGGATCAGCTAACTATGGCTACACCTTC.

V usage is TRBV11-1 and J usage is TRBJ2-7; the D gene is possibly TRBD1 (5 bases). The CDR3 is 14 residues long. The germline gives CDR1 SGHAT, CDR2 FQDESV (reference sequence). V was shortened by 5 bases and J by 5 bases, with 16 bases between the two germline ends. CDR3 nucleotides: TGTGCCAGCAGCCCCAGGGTGAGTAAACACGAGCAGTACTTC. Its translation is CASSPRVSKHEQYF. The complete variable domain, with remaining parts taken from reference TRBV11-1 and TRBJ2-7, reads EAEVAQSPRYKITEKSQAVAFWCDPISGHATLYWYRQILGQGPELLVQFQDESVVDDSQLPKDRFSAERLKGVDSTLKIQPAELGDSAMYLCASSPRVSKHEQYFGPGTRLTVT.

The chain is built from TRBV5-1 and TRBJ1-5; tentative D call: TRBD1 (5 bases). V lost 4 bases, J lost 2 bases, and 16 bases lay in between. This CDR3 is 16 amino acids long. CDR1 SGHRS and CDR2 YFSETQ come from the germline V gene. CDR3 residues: CASSPGQRLGNQPQHF. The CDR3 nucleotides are TGCGCCAGCAGCCCCGGACAAAGGTTGGGCAATCAGCCCCAGCATTTT.

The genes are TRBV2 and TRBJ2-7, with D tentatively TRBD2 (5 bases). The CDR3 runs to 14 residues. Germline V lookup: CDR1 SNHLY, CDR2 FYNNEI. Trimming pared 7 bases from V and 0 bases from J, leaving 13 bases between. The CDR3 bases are TGTGCCAGCATCCCGGTCCTAGCCTCCTACGAGCAGTACTTC. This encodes CASIPVLASYEQYF.

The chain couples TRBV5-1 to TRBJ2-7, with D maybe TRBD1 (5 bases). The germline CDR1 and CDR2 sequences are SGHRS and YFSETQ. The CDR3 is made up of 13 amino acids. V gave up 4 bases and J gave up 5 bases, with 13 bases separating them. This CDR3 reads CASSPQGGNEQYF. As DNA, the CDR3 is TGCGCCAGCAGCCCCCAGGGTGGCAACGAGCAGTACTTC.

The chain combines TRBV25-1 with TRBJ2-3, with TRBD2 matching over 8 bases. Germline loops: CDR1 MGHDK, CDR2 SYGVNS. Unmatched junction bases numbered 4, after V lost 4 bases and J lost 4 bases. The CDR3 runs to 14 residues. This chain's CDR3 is CASSGSGGPDTQYF. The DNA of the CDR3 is TGTGCCAGCAGTGGGTCGGGGGGGCCAGATACGCAGTATTTT.

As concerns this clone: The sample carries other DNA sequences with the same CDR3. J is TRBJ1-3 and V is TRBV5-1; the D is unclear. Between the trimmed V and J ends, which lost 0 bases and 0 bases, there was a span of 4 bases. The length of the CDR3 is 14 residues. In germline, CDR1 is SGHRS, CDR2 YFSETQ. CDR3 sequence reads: CASSLASSGNTIYF. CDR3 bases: TGCGCCAGCAGCTTGGCCAGCTCTGGAAACACCATATATTTT.

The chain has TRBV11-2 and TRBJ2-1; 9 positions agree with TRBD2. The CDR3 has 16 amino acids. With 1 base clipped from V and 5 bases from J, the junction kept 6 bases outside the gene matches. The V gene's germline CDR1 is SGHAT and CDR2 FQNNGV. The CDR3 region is CASSLGLAGRNNEQFF. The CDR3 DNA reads TGTGCCAGCAGCTTAGGTCTAGCGGGGAGGAACAATGAGCAGTTCTTC.

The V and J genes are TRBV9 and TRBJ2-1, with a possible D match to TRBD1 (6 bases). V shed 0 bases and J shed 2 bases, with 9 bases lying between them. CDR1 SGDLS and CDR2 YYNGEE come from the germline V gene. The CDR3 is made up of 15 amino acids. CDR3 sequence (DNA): TGTGCCAGCAGCGTAGAGGGGGACCCCTACAATGAGCAGTTCTTC. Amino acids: CASSVEGDPYNEQFF.

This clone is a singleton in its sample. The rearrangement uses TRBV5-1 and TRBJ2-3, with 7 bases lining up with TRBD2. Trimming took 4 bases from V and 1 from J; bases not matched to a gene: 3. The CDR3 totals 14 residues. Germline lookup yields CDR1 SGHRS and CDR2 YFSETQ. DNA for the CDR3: TGCGCCAGCAGCCCTACTAGCGGCACAGATACGCAGTATTTT. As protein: CASSPTSGTDTQYF.

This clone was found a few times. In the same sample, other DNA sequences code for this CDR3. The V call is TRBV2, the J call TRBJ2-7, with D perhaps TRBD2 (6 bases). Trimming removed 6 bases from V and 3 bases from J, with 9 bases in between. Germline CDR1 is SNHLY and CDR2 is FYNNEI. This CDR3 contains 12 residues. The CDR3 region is CASRGLNYEQYF. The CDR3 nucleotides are TGTGCCAGCAGGGGACTGAACTACGAGCAGTACTTC.

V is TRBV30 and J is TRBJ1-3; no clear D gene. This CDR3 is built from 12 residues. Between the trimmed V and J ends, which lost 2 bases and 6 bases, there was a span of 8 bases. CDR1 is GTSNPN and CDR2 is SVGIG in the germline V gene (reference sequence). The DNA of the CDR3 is TGTGCCTGGAGTCTAGGTCAAAACACCATATATTTT. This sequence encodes CAWSLGQNTIYF. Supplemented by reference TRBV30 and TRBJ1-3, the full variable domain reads SQTIHQWPATLVQPVGSPLSLECTVEGTSNPNLYWYRQAAGRGLQLLFYSVGIGQISSEVPQNLSASRPQDRQFILSSKKLLLSDSGFYLCAWSLGQNTIYFGEGSWLTVV.

The chain's CDR3 is CASSQGTGGSYNEQFF. The DNA of the CDR3 is TGCGCCAGCAGCCAAGGGACAGGGGGATCCTACAATGAGCAGTTCTTC. The chain links TRBV4-3 to TRBJ2-1; TRBD1 aligns across 10 bases. The CDR3 totals 16 residues. Losses at the gene ends were 1 base for V and 1 base for J; bases not matched to a gene: 1. Germline V gene data show CDR1 as LGHNA and CDR2 as YSLEER.

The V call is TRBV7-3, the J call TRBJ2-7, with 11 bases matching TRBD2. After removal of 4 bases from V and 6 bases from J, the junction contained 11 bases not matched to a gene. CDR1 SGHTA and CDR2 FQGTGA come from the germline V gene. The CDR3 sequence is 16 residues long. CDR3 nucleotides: TGTGCCAGCAGCTACCATAGCGGGGGGGAATTTTGCGAGCAGTACTTC. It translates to CASSYHSGGEFCEQYF.

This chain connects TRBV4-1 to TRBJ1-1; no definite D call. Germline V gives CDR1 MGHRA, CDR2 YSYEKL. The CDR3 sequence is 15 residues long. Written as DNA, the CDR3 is TGCGCTTCCGGCGGGGTGGCGTCGTTTCGGACTGAAGCTTTCTTT. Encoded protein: CASGGVASFRTEAFF.

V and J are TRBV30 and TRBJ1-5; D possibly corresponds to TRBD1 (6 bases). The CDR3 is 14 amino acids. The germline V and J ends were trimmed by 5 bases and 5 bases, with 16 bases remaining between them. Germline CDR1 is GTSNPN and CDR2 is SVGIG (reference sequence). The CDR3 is CAWDAGGGDQPQHF. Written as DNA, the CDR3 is TGTGCCTGGGATGCAGGAGGGGGGGATCAGCCCCAGCATTTT.